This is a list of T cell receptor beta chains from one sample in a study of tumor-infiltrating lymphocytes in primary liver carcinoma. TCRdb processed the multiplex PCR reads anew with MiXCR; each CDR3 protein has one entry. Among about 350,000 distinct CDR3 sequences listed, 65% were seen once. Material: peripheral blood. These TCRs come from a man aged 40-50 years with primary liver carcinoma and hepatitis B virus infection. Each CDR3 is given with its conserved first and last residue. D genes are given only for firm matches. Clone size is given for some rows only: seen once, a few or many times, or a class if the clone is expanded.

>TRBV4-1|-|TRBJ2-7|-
CSSSQTGSSSYEQYF
TGCTCCAGCAGCCAAACAGGTAGCAGCTCCTACGAGCAGTACTTC
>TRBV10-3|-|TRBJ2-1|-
CAISPDFNEQFF
TGTGCCATCAGTCCGGACTTCAATGAGCAGTTCTTC
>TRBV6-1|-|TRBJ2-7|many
CASSEDLSKVYEQYF
TGTGCCAGCAGTGAAGATTTGAGCAAGGTCTACGAGCAGTACTTC
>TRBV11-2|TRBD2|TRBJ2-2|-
CAGSLRGVPNTGELFF
TGTGCCGGCAGCTTACGGGGGGTGCCGAACACCGGGGAGCTGTTCTTT
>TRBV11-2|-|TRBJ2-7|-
CASSSGTVQKEQYF
TGTGCCAGCAGCTCTGGGACTGTCCAGAAGGAACAGTACTTC
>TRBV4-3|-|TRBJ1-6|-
CASSQDWTSYNSLLHF
TGTGCCAGCAGCCAAGACTGGACCTCCTATAATTCACTCCTCCACTTT
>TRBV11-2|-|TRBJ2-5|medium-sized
CASSLDLSEETQYF
TGTGCCAGCAGCTTAGATTTATCGGAAGAGACCCAGTACTTC
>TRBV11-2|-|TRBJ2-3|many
CASSLTPEERDTQYF
TGTGCCAGCAGCTTAACCCCGGAGGAGAGAGATACGCAGTATTTT
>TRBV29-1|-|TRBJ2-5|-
CSVEEVWGYTQYF
TGCAGCGTTGAGGAGGTTTGGGGATACACCCAGTACTTC
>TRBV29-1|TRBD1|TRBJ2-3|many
CSVPGQGLLDTQYF
TGCAGCGTCCCGGGACAGGGACTCTTAGATACGCAGTATTTT
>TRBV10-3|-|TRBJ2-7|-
CAISGSTHEHYF
TGTGCCATTAGTGGGTCCACCCACGAGCACTACTTC
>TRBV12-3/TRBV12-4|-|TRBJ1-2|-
CASTPDLWGGYTF
TGTGCCAGCACCCCGGATCTTTGGGGCGGCTACACCTTC
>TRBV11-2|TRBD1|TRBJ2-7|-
CTSSQGTGRTYEQYF
TGTACCAGCAGCCAAGGGACAGGTAGAACCTACGAGCAGTACTTT
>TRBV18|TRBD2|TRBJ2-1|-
CASSPNSGSSREQFF
TGTGCCAGCTCACCAAACAGCGGGAGCTCGAGAGAGCAGTTCTTC
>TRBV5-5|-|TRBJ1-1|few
CASSLRAGSNTEAFF
TGTGCCAGCAGCTTGCGGGCGGGTAGCAACACTGAAGCTTTCTTT
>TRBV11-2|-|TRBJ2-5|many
CASSGDLETQYF
TGTGCCAGCAGCGGGGACCTTGAGACCCAGTACTTC
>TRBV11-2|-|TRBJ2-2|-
CASRSRAGELLF
TGTGCCAGCAGATCGCGGGCCGGGGAGCTGCTTTTT
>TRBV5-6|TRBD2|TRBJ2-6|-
CASSLTSGPGGVNVLTF
TGTGCCAGCAGCTTAACTAGCGGGCCTGGAGGGGTCAACGTCCTGACTTTC
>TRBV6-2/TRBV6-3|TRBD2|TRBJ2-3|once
CASTLTSTTDTKYF
TGTGCCAGCACTTTGACTAGCACCACAGATACGAAGTATTTT
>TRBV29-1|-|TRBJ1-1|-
CSAMNTGAFF
TGCAGCGCAATGAACACTGGAGCTTTCTTT
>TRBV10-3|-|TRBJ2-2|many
CAIRNRETGELFF
TGTGCCATCAGGAACAGGGAGACCGGGGAGCTGTTTTTT
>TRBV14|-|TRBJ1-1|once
CTSSQMEDTEAFF
TGTACCAGCAGCCAGATGGAAGACACTGAAGCTTTCTTT
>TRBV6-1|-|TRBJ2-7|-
CASSGRWGSSYEQYF
TGTGCCAGCAGTGGAAGATGGGGGAGCTCGTACGAGCAGTACTTC
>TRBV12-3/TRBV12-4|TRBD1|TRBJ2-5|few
CASRPGQRETQYF
TGTGCCAGCAGACCGGGACAGAGAGAGACCCAGTACTTC
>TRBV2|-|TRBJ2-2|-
CASNAASTSGELFF
TGTGCCAGCAATGCGGCGTCTACTTCCGGGGAGCTGTTTTTT
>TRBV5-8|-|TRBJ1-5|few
CASSARGNQPQHF
TGTGCCAGCAGCGCCAGGGGCAATCAGCCCCAGCATTTT
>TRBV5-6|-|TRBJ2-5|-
CASSFGVETQYF
TGTGCCAGCAGCTTCGGGGTGGAGACCCAGTACTTC
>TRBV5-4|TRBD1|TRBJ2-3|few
CASSSTGGTDTQYF
TGTGCCAGCAGCTCAACAGGGGGTACAGATACGCAGTATTTT
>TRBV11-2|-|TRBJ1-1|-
CSSSLAYRGTGTETFF
TGTTCCAGCAGCTTAGCCTATAGGGGGACGGGAACTGAAACTTTCTTT
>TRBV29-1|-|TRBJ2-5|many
CSVRPGSQETQYF
TGCAGCGTTAGGCCAGGGTCCCAAGAGACCCAGTACTTC
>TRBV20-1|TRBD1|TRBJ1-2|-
CSARDRGTGHYGYTF
TGCAGTGCTAGAGATCGCGGGACAGGGCACTATGGCTACACCTTC
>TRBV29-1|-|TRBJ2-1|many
CSSSEGNEQFF
TGCAGCTCCTCCGAGGGCAATGAGCAGTTCTTC
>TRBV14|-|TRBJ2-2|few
CASSPPLTNTGELFF
TGTGCCAGCAGCCCGCCCCTAACGAACACCGGGGAGCTGTTTTTT
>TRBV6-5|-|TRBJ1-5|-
CASKEVAIGNQPQHF
TGTGCCAGCAAGGAGGTGGCGATAGGCAATCAGCCCCAGCATTTT
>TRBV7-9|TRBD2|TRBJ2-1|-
CASSIAGTSGSEQFF
TGTGCCAGCAGCATAGCCGGGACTAGCGGGAGTGAGCAGTTCTTC
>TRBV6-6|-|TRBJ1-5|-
CANSYLGMGQPQHF
TGTGCCAACAGTTACTTGGGTATGGGTCAGCCCCAGCATTTT
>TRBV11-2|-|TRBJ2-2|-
CASNLALTGELFF
TGTGCCAGCAACTTAGCTTTAACTGGGGAGCTGTTTTTT
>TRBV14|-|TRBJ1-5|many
CASSHGGLGQPQHF
TGTGCCAGCAGCCATGGGGGGCTGGGTCAGCCCCAGCATTTT
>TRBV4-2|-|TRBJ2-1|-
CASSQGGGTGRGNEQFF
TGTGCCAGCAGCCAGGGTGGCGGAACAGGGAGAGGCAATGAGCAGTTCTTC
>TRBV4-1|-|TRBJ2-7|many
CASSPRGAGVDEQYF
TGCGCCAGCAGCCCCCGAGGGGCAGGGGTCGACGAGCAGTACTTC
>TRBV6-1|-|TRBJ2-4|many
CASILDRRGDIQYF
TGTGCCAGCATTCTCGACAGGAGGGGAGACATTCAGTACTTC
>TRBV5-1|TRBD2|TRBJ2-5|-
CASSLGLAGGREAQYF
TGCGCCAGCAGCTTGGGACTAGCGGGAGGCCGAGAGGCCCAGTACTTC
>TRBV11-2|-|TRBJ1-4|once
CVSSLDSSEKLFF
TGTGTCAGCAGCTTAGATTCTAGCGAAAAACTGTTTTTT
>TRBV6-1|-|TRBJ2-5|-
CASTDPVLETHYF
TGTGCCAGCACGGACCCGGTATTGGAGACCCACTACTTC
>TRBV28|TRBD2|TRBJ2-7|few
CASSPGGTSWAPSYEQYF
TGTGCCAGCAGTCCGGGAGGGACTTCCTGGGCGCCTTCCTACGAGCAGTACTTC
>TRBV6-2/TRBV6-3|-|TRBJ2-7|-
CASTDWASYEQYF
TGTGCCAGCACCGACTGGGCCTCCTACGAGCAGTACTTT
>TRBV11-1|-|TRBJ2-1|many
CASSLFRGAYNEQFF
TGTGCCAGCAGCTTATTCAGAGGGGCCTACAATGAGCAGTTCTTC
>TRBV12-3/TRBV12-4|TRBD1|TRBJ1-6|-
CASSHRGRWSPLHF
TGTGCCAGCAGCCACAGGGGAAGATGGTCACCCCTCCACTTT
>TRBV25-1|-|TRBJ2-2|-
CARTRSGHQFTGELFF
TGTGCCCGCACCAGGTCGGGACACCAATTCACCGGGGAGCTGTTTTTT
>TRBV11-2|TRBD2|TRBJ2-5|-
CASSLVISGREKETQYF
TGTGCCAGCAGCTTAGTTATTAGCGGGAGAGAGAAAGAGACCCAGTACTTC